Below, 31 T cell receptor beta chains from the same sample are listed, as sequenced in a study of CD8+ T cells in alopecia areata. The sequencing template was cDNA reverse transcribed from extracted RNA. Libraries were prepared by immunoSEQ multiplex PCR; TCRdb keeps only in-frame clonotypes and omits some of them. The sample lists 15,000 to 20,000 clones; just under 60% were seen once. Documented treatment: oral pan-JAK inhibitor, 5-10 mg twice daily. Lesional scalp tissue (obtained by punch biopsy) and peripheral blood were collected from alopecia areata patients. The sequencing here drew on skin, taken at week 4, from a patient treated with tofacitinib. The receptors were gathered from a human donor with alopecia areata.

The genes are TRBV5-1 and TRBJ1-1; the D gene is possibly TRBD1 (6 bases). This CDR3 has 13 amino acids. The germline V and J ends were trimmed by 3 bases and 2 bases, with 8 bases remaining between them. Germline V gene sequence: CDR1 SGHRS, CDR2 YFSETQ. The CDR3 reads CASSSGQNTEAFF. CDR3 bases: TGCGCCAGCAGCTCGGGACAAAACACTGAAGCTTTCTTT.

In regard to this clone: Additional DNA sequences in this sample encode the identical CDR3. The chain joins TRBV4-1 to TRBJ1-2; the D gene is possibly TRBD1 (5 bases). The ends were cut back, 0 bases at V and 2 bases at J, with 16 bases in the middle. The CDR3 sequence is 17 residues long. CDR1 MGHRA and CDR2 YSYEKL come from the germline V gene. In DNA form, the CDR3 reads TGCGCCAGCAGCCAAGATCGCGGGGGAGCAGGGAACTATGGCTACACCTTC. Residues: CASSQDRGGAGNYGYTF.

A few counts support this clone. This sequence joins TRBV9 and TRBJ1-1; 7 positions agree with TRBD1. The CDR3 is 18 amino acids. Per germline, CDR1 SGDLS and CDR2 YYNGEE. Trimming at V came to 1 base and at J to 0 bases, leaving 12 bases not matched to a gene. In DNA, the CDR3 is TGTGCCAGCAGCGTACTCCCCGGGACAGACAGTATGAACACTGAAGCTTTCTTT. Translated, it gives CASSVLPGTDSMNTEAFF.

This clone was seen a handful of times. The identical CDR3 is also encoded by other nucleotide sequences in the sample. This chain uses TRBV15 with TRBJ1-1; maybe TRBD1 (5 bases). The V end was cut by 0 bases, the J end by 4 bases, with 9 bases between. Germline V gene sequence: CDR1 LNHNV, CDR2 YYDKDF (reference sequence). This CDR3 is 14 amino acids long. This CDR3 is CATSREGGFTEAFF. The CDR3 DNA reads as TGTGCCACCAGCAGAGAGGGGGGGTTCACTGAAGCTTTCTTT.

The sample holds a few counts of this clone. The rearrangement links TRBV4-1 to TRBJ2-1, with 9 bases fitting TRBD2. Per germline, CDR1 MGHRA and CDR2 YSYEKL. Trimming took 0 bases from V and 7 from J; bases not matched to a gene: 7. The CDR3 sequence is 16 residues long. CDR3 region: CASSQEGLASGNEQFF. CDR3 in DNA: TGCGCCAGCAGCCAAGAAGGACTAGCGTCGGGGAATGAGCAGTTCTTC.

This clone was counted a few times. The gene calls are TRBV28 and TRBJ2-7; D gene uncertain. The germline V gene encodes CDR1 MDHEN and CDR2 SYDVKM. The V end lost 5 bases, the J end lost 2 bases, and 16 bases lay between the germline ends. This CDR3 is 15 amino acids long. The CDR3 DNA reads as TGTGCCAGCAGTCCCCCGTGGTCGGGCCCCTACGAGCAGTACTTC. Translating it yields CASSPPWSGPYEQYF.

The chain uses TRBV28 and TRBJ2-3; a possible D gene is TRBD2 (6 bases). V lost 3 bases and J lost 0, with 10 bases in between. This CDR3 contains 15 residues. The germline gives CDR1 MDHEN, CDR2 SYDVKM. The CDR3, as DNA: TGTGCCAGCAGTTTTTGGGCGGGGAGCACAGATACGCAGTATTTT. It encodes CASSFWAGSTDTQYF.

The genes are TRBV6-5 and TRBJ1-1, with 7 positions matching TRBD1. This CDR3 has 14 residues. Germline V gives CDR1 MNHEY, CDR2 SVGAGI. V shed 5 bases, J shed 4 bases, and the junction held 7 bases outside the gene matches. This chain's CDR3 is CASSPGRQGTEAFF. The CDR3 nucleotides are TGTGCCAGCAGTCCCGGGAGACAGGGCACTGAAGCTTTCTTT.

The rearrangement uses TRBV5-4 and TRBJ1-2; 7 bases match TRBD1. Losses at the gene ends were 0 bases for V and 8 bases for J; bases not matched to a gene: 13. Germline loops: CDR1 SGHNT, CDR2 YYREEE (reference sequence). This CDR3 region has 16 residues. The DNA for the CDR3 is TGTGCCAGCAGCTTGGATCGACAGGGAGGATTAATAGGCTACACCTTC. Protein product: CASSLDRQGGLIGYTF.

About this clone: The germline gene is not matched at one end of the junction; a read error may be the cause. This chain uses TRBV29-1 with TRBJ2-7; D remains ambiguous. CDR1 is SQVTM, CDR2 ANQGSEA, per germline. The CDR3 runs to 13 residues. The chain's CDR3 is CSVEERGSFEQYF. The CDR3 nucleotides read TGCAGCGTTGAAGAGCGAGGTTCCTTCGAGCAGTACTTC.

As DNA, the CDR3 is TGTGCCAGCAGCTTGCGGACAGGGTCTGCCTACGAGCAGTACTTC. Translating gives CASSLRTGSAYEQYF. The V call is TRBV7-9, the J call TRBJ2-7; TRBD1 aligns across 8 bases. The CDR3 extends over 15 amino acids. V was pared by 3 bases and J by 2 bases, with 6 bases of the junction left unmatched. Looked up from germline, CDR1 is SEHNR and CDR2 is FQNEAQ (reference sequence).

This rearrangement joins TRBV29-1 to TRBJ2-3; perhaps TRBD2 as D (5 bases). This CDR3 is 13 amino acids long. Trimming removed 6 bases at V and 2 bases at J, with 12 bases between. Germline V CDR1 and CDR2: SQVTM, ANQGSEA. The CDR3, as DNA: TGCAGCGTCAGAGGGTACCTCACAGATACGCAGTATTTT. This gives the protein CSVRGYLTDTQYF.

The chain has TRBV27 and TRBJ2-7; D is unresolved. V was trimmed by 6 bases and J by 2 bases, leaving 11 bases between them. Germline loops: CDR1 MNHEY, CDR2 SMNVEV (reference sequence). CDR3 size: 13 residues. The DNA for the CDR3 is TGTGCCAGCAGCCTTGGACCCGCCTACGAGCAGTACTTC. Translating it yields CASSLGPAYEQYF.

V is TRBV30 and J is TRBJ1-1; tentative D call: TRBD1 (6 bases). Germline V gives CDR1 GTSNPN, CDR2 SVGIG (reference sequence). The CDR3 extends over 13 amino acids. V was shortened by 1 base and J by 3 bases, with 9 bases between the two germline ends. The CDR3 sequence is CAWSGYRDTEAFF. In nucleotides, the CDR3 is TGTGCCTGGAGTGGATACAGGGACACTGAAGCTTTCTTT.

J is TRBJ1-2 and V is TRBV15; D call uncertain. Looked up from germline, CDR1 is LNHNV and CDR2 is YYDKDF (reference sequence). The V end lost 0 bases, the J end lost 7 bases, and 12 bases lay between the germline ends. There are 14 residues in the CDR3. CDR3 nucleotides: TGTGCCACCAGCAGAGACGACGGGGTAACTGGCTACACCTTC. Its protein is CATSRDDGVTGYTF.

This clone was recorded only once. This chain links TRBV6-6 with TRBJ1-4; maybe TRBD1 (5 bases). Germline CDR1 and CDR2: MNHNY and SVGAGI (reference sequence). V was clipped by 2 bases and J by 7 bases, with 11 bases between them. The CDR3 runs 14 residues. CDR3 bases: TGTGCCAGCAGTTACAGGGGAGTAAGTGAAAAACTGTTTTTT. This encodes CASSYRGVSEKLFF.

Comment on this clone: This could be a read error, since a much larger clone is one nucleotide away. The CDR3: CASSLIRGEQYF. The CDR3 DNA sequence: TGTGCCAGCAGCTTAATCAGGGGCGAGCAGTACTTC. The J gene is TRBJ2-7, the V gene TRBV7-2; D may be TRBD1 (6 bases). Germline V lookup: CDR1 SGHTA, CDR2 FQGNSA. The CDR3 is 12 amino acids. Trimming took 2 bases from V and 6 from J, leaving 8 bases between them. Together with reference TRBV7-2 and TRBJ2-7, the CDR3 gives the full variable domain: GAGVSQSPSNKVTEKGKDVELRCDPISGHTALYWYRQSLGQGLEFLIYFQGNSAPDKSGLPSDRFSAERTGGSVSTLTIQRTQQEDSAVYLCASSLIRGEQYFGPGTRLTVT.

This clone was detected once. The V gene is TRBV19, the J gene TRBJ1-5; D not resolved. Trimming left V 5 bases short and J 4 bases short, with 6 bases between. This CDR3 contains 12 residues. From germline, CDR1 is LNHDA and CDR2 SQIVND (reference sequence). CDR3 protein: CASSHLNQPQHF. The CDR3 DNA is TGTGCCAGTAGTCACCTGAATCAGCCCCAGCATTTT.

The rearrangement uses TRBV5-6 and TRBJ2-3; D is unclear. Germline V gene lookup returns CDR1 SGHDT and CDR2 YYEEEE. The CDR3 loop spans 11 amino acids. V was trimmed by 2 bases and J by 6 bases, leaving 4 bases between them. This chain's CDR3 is CASSFGDTQYF. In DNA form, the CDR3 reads TGTGCCAGCAGCTTCGGTGATACGCAGTATTTT. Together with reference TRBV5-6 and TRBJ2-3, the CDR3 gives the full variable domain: DAGVTQSPTHLIKTRGQQVTLRCSPKSGHDTVSWYQQALGQGPQFIFQYYEEEERQRGNFPDRFSGHQFPNYSSELNVNALLLGDSALYLCASSFGDTQYFGPGTRLTVL.

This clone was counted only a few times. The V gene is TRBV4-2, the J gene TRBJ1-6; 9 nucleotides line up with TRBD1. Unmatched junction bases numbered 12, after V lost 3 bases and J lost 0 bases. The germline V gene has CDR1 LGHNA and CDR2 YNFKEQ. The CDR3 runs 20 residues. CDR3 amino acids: CASSHSPGQGPSSYNSPLHF. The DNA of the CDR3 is TGTGCCAGCAGCCACTCTCCGGGACAGGGTCCCAGCTCCTATAATTCACCCCTCCACTTT.

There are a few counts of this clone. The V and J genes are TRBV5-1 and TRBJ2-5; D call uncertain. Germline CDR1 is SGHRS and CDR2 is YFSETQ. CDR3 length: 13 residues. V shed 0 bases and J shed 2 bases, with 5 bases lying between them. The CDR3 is CASSLDRQETQYF. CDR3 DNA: TGCGCCAGCAGCTTGGACAGACAAGAGACCCAGTACTTC.

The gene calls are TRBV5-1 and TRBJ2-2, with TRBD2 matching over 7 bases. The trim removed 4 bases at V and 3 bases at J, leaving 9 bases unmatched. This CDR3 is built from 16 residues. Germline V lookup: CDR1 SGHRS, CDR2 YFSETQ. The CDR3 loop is CASSIGASGDTGELFF. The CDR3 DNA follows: TGCGCCAGCAGCATTGGGGCTAGCGGAGACACCGGGGAGCTGTTTTTT.

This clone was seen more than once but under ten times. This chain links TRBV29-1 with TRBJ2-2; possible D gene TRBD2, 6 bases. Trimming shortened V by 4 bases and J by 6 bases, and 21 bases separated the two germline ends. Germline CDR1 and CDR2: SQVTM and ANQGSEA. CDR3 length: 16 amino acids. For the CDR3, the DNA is TGCAGCGTTGGGGGACTGAGAGGGAAAGGTCCCGGGGAGCTGTTTTTT. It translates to CSVGGLRGKGPGELFF.

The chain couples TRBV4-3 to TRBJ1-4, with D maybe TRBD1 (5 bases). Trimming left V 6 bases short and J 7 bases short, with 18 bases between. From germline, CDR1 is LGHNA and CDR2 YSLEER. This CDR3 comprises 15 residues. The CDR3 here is CASRRSGGKIEKLFF. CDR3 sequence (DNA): TGCGCCAGCAGGCGGTCGGGGGGGAAGATTGAAAAACTGTTTTTT.

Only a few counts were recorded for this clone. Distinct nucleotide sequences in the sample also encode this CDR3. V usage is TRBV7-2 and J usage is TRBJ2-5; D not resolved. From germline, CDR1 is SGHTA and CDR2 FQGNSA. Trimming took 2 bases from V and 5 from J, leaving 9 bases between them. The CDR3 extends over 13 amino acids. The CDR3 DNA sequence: TGTGCCAGCAGCTTATCGCTGGGGGAGACCCAGTACTTC. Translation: CASSLSLGETQYF.

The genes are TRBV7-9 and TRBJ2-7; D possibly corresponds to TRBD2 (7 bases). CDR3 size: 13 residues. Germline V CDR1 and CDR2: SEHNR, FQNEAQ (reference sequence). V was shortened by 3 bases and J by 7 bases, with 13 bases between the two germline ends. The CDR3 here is CASSFAGAGEQYF. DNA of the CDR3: TGTGCCAGCAGCTTTGCGGGGGCGGGTGAGCAGTACTTC.

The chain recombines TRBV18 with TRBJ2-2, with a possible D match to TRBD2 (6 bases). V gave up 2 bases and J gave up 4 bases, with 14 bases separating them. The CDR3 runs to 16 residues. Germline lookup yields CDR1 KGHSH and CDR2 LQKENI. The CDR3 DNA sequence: TGTGCCAGCTCACCAGCCACGGGGGTACCCACCGGGGAGCTGTTTTTT. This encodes CASSPATGVPTGELFF.

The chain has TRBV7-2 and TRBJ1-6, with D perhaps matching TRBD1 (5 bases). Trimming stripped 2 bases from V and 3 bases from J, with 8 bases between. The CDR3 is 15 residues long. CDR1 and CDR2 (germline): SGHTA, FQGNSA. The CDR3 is CASSLPTVYNSPLHF. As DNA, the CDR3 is TGTGCCAGCAGCTTACCGACAGTCTATAATTCACCCCTCCACTTT.

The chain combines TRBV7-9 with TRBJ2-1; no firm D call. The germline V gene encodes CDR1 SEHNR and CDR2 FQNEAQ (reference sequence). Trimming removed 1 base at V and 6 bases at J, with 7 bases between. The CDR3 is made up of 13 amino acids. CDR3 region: CASSLGATNEQFF. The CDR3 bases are TGTGCCAGCAGCTTAGGGGCTACCAATGAGCAGTTCTTC.

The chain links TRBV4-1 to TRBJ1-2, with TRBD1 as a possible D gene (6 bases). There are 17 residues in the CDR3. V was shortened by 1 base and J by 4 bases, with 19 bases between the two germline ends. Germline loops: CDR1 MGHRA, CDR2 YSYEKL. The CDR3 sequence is CASSQGPRSGVPYGYTF. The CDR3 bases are TGCGCCAGCAGCCAAGGCCCTAGGTCAGGGGTTCCCTATGGCTACACCTTC.

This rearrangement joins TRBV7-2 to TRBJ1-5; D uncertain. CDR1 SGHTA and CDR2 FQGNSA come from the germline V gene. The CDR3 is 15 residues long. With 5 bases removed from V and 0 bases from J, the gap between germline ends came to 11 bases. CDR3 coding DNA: TGTGCCAGCAGCCCCGCAGCGAATAGCAATCAGCCCCAGCATTTT. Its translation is CASSPAANSNQPQHF.